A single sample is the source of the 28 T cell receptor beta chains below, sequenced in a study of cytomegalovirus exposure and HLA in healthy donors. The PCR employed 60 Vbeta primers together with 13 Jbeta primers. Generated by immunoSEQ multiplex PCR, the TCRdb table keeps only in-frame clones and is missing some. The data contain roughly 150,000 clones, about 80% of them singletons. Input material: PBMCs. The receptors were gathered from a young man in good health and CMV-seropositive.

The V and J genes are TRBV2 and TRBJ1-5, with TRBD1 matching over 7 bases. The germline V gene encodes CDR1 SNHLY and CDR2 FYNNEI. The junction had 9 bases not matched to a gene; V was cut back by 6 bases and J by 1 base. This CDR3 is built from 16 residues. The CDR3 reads CASRDRSPGSNQPQHF. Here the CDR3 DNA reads TGTGCCAGCAGGGACAGGTCACCTGGGAGCAATCAGCCCCAGCATTTT.

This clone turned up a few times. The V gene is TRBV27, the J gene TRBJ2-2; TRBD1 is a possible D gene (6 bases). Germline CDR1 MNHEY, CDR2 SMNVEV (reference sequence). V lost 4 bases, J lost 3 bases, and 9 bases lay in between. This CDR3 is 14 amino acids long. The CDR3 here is CASSSNRDTGELFF. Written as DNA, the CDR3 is TGTGCCAGCAGTTCGAACAGGGACACCGGGGAGCTGTTTTTT.

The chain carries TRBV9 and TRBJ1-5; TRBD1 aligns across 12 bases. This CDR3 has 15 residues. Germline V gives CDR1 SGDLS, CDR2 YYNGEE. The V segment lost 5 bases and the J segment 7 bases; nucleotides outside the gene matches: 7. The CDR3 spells CASSPGQGAGQPQHF. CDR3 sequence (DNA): TGTGCCAGCAGTCCGGGACAGGGGGCAGGACAGCCCCAGCATTTT.

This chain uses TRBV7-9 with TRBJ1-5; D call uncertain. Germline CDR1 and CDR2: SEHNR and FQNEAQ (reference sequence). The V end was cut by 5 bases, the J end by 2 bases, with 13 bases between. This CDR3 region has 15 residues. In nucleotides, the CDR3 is TGTGCCAGCAGCGAAGCGGGTTTGGGCAATCAGCCCCAGCATTTT. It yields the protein CASSEAGLGNQPQHF.

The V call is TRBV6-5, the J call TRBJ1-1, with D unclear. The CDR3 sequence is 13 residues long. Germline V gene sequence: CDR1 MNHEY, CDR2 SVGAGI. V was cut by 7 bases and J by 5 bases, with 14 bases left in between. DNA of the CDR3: TGTGCCAGCACCAACCCACCGGGAACTGAAGCTTTCTTT. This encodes CASTNPPGTEAFF.

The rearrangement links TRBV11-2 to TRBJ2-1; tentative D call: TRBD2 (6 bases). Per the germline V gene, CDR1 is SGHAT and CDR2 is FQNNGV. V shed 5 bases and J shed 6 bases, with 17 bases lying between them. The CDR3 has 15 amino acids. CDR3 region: CASSKTAQRVNEQFF. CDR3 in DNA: TGTGCCAGCAGCAAGACAGCGCAGCGGGTCAATGAGCAGTTCTTC.

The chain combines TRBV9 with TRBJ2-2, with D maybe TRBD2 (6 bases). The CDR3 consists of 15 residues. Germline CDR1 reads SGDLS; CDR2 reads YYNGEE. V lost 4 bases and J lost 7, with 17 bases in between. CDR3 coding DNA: TGTGCCAGCAGCACCTGGGACTTTAACGGCGGGGAGCTGTTTTTT. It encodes CASSTWDFNGGELFF.

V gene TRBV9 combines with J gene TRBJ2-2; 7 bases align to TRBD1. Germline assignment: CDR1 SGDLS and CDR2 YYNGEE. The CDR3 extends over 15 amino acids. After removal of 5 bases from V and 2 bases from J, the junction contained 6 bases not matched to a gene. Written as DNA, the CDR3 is TGTGCCAGCAGTTATACAGGGGCTAACACCGGGGAGCTGTTTTTT. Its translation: CASSYTGANTGELFF.

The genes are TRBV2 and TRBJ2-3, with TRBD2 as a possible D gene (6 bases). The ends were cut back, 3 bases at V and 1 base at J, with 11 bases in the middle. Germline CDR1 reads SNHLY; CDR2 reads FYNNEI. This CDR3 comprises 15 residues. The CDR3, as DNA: TGTGCCAGCAGTGATTGGGGACTGGGCACAGATACGCAGTATTTT. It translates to CASSDWGLGTDTQYF. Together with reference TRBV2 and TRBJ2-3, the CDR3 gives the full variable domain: EPEVTQTPSHQVTQMGQEVILRCVPISNHLYFYWYRQILGQKVEFLVSFYNNEISEKSEIFDDQFSVERPDGSNFTLKIRSTKLEDSAMYFCASSDWGLGTDTQYFGPGTRLTVL.

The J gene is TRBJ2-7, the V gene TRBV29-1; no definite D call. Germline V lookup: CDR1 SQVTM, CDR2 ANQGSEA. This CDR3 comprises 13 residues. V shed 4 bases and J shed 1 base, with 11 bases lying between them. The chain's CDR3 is CSVVQVPSYEQYF. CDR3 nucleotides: TGCAGCGTTGTGCAGGTTCCTTCCTACGAGCAGTACTTC.

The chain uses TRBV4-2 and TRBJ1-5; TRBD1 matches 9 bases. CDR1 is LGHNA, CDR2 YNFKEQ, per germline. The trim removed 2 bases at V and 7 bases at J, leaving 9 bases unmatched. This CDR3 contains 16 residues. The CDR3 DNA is TGTGCCAGCAGCCAAAGGACAGGGGACGAAGGGCAGCCCCAGCATTTT. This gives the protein CASSQRTGDEGQPQHF.

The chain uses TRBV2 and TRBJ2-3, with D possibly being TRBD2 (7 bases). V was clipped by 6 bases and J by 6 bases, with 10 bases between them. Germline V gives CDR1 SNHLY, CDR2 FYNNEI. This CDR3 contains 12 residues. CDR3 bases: TGTGCCAGCAGGTGGGGGGGCGATACGCAGTATTTT. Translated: CASRWGGDTQYF.

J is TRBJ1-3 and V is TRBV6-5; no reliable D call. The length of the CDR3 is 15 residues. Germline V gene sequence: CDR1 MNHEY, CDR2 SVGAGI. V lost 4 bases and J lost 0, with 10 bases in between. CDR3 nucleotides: TGTGCCAGCAGTTTCTTGGCCAGCTCTGGAAACACCATATATTTT. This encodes CASSFLASSGNTIYF.

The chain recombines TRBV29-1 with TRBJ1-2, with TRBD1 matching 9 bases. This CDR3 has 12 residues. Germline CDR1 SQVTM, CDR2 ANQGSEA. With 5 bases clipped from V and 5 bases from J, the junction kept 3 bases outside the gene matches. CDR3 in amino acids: CSVPTGGYGYTF. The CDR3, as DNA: TGCAGCGTTCCGACAGGGGGTTATGGCTACACCTTC.

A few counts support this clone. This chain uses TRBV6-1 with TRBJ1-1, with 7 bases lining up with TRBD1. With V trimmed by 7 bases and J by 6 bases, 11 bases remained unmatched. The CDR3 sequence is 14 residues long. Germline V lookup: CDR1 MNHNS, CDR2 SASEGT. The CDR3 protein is CASINSNRGSEAFF. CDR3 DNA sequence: TGTGCCAGCATTAATAGTAACAGGGGCTCTGAAGCTTTCTTT.

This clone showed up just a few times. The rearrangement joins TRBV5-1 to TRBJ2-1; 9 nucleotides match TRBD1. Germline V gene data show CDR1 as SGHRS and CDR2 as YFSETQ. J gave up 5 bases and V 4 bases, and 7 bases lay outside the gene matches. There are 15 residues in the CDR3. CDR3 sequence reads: CASSPKQGADNEQFF. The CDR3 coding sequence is TGCGCCAGCAGCCCCAAACAGGGGGCGGACAATGAGCAGTTCTTC.

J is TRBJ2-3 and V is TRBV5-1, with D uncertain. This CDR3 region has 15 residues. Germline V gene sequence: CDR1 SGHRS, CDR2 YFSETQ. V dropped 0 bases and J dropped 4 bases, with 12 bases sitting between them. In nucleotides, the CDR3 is TGCGCCAGCAGCTTGGTAGCTAGATCGGCAGATACGCAGTATTTT. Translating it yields CASSLVARSADTQYF.

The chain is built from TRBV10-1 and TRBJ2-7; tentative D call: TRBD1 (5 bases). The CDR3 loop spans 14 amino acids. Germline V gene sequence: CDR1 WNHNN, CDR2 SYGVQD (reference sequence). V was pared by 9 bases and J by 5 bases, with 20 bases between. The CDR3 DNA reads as TGCGCCAGGAACCGTGGGGCAGTAATCCACGAGCAGTACTTC. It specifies CARNRGAVIHEQYF.

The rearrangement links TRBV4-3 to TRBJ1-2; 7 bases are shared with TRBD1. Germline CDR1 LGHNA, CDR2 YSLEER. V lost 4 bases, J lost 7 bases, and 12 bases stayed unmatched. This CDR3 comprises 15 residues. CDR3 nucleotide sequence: TGCGCCAGCAGCCCAGGGGTAGGACAGGTTTTTGGCTACACCTTC. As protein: CASSPGVGQVFGYTF.

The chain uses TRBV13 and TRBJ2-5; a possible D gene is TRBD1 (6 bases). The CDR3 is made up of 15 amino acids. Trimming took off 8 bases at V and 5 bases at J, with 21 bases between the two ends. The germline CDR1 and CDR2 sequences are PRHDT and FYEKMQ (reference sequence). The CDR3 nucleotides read TGTGCCAGCTCGGTGGGGGCAGGGGATGACGAGACCCAGTACTTC. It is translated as CASSVGAGDDETQYF.

Written as DNA, the CDR3 is TGTGCCATCAGCAAAGGGACAGGGGTAGCCGGGGAGCTGTTTTTT. Translated: CAISKGTGVAGELFF. This chain joins TRBV10-3 and TRBJ2-2; 10 bases match TRBD1. V lost 6 bases and J lost 6; bases outside the gene matches: 7. The CDR3 loop spans 15 amino acids. Looked up from germline, CDR1 is ENHRY and CDR2 is SYGVKD.

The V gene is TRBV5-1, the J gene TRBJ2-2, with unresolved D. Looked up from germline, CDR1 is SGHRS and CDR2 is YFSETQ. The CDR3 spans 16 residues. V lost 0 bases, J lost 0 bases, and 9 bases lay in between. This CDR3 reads CASSLAAHTNTGELFF. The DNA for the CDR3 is TGCGCCAGCAGCTTGGCCGCACATACGAACACCGGGGAGCTGTTTTTT.

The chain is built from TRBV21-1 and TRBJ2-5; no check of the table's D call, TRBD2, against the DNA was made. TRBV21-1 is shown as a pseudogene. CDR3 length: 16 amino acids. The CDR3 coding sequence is TGTGCCAGCAGCAAAGGGAGGCGATCAAGTGAAGAGACCCAGTACTTC. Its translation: CASSKGRRSSEETQYF.

CDR3 amino acids: CASSLAGGTNTGELFF. For the CDR3, the DNA is TGTGCCAGCAGCTTAGCGGGGGGGACGAACACCGGGGAGCTGTTTTTT. This chain links TRBV7-3 with TRBJ2-2; 9 positions agree with TRBD2. The CDR3 runs 16 residues. Germline trimming cut 2 bases from V and 0 bases from J; bases unmatched to any gene: 1. Germline CDR1 reads SGHTA; CDR2 reads FQGTGA. Full variable domain (rest looked up from reference TRBV7-3 and TRBJ2-2): GAGVSQTPSNKVTEKGKYVELRCDPISGHTALYWYRQSLGQGPEFLIYFQGTGAADDSGLPNDRFFAVRPEGSVSTLKIQRTERGDSAVYLCASSLAGGTNTGELFFGEGSRLTVL.

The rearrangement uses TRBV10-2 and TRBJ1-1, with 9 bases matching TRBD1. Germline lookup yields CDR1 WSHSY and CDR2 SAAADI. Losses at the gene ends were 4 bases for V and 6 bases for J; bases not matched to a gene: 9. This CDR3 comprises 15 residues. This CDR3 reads CASSGPGTGNAEAFF. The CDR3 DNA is TGCGCCAGCAGTGGTCCCGGGACAGGGAATGCTGAAGCTTTCTTT.

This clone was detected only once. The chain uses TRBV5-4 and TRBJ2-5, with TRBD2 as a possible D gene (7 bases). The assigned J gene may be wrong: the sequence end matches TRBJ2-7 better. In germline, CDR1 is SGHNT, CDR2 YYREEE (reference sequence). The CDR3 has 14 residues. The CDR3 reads CASSPGGPPLEQYF. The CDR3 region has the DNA TGTGCCAGCAGCCCCGGGGGGCCCCCGCTCGAGCAGTACTTC.

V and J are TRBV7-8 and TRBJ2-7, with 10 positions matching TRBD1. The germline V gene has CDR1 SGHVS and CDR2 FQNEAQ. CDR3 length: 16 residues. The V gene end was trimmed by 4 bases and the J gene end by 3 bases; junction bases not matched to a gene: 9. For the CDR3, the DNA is TGTGCCAGCAGCTCAAAGGCCGGGACAGGGGACTACGAGCAGTACTTC. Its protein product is CASSSKAGTGDYEQYF.

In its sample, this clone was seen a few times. The chain's CDR3 is CASSFTRSGGYTF. CDR3 in DNA: TGTGCCAGCAGCTTCACGAGGTCCGGAGGCTACACCTTC. V gene TRBV11-2 combines with J gene TRBJ1-2, with D hard to call. The CDR3 consists of 13 residues. With 3 bases removed from V and 8 bases from J, the gap between germline ends came to 13 bases. CDR1 is SGHAT and CDR2 is FQNNGV in the germline V gene.